The next 31 T cell receptor beta chains were all read from a single sample in a study of blood T cell repertoires in COVID-19 (dated by TCRdb to 2020 to 2021). Library creation used the immunoSEQ multiplex PCR assay. The clones in this table, taken by TCRdb from immuneACCESS, are in-frame only. Not every clone is retained; where verified, under half of the shortfall comes from an unresolved V gene, and the cause of the rest is unknown. The sample table lists around 170,000 clones, 89% of them with a count of one. The ten biggest clones cover about 3% of the sample. Sequencing input: peripheral blood. The receptor source for this set is a man in his 60s with acute or convalescent COVID-19.

The V call is TRBV27, the J call TRBJ2-7, with 8 bases aligning to TRBD2. Trimming took 1 base from V and 5 from J; bases not matched to a gene: 10. Germline CDR1 MNHEY, CDR2 SMNVEV (reference sequence). The CDR3 consists of 16 residues. The DNA of the CDR3 is TGTGCCAGCAGTTTATTTCACCGAGCGGGGGCCCACGAGCAGTACTTC. It codes for CASSLFHRAGAHEQYF.

This sequence joins TRBV24-1 and TRBJ2-5; possibly TRBD2 for D (6 bases). V lost 9 bases and J 3 bases, leaving 10 bases between the germline ends. This CDR3 region has 12 residues. The germline gives CDR1 KGHDR, CDR2 SFDVKD. The CDR3 loop reads CATSPGEETQYF. The DNA for the CDR3 is TGTGCCACCTCCCCGGGAGAAGAGACCCAGTACTTC.

The genes are TRBV19 and TRBJ2-7, with 10 bases matching TRBD1. This CDR3 is built from 16 residues. The ends lost 5 bases at V and 4 bases at J; junction bases unmatched: 11. Germline CDR1 LNHDA, CDR2 SQIVND (reference sequence). CDR3: CASSPRQGARSYEQYF. The CDR3 DNA reads TGTGCCAGTAGTCCTCGACAGGGGGCGAGGTCTTACGAGCAGTACTTC.

CDR3 sequence: CASRPPGTGAGELFF. The CDR3 coding sequence is TGTGCCAGCAGACCTCCCGGGACAGGTGCCGGGGAGCTGTTTTTT. This chain connects TRBV11-2 to TRBJ2-2; 8 nucleotides align to TRBD1. The ends lost 6 bases at V and 6 bases at J; junction bases unmatched: 9. The length of the CDR3 is 15 residues. Germline V gene data show CDR1 as SGHAT and CDR2 as FQNNGV.

The V gene is TRBV6-1, the J gene TRBJ1-1, with a tentative D call TRBD1 (5 bases). Germline V gene sequence: CDR1 MNHNS, CDR2 SASEGT. Between the trimmed V and J ends, which lost 2 bases and 1 base, there was a span of 11 bases. The CDR3 totals 15 residues. The chain's CDR3 is CASSELQAKNTEAFF. The CDR3 nucleotides read TGTGCCAGCAGTGAACTACAGGCCAAGAACACTGAAGCTTTCTTT.

This rearrangement joins TRBV21-1 to TRBJ2-5; the table assigns TRBD1, which was not confirmed against the DNA. TRBV21-1 is marked as a pseudogene. There are 14 residues in the CDR3. CDR3 in DNA: TGTGCCAGCAGCAATGACAGGATCGGAGAGACCCAGTACTTC. This codes for CASSNDRIGETQYF.

This sequence joins TRBV6-6 and TRBJ1-5; no definite D call. CDR3 size: 13 residues. V gave up 8 bases and J gave up 4 bases, with 12 bases separating them. The germline gives CDR1 MNHNY, CDR2 SVGAGI (reference sequence). CDR3 sequence reads: CASERLGNQPQHF. The CDR3 DNA is TGTGCCAGCGAACGACTAGGGAATCAGCCCCAGCATTTT.

This clone was counted a few times. Other DNA variants within this sample encode the same CDR3. The chain joins TRBV18 to TRBJ1-5, with D possibly TRBD1 on 5 matching bases. V was trimmed by 2 bases and J by 4 bases, leaving 6 bases between them. The germline CDR1 and CDR2 sequences are KGHSH and LQKENI. The CDR3 loop spans 13 amino acids. This CDR3 is CASSPGQNQPQHF. For the CDR3, the DNA is TGTGCCAGCTCACCAGGACAAAATCAGCCCCAGCATTTT.

The rearrangement joins TRBV5-4 to TRBJ1-3; no clear D gene. This CDR3 contains 15 residues. V was shortened by 0 bases and J by 1 base, with 8 bases between the two germline ends. Per germline, CDR1 SGHNT and CDR2 YYREEE (reference sequence). Here the CDR3 reads CASSLALGSGNTIYF. The CDR3 coding sequence is TGTGCCAGCAGCTTGGCCCTAGGATCTGGAAACACCATATATTTT. The full variable domain, in which reference TRBV5-4 and TRBJ1-3 provide the parts outside the CDR3, is ETGVTQSPTHLIKTRGQQVTLRCSSQSGHNTVSWYQQALGQGPQFIFQYYREEENGRGNFPPRFSGLQFPNYSSELNVNALELDDSALYLCASSLALGSGNTIYFGEGSWLTVV.

This clone was recorded once. CDR3 sequence reads: CASGLTPGYEQYF. CDR3 bases: TGTGCCAGCGGGCTAACCCCTGGCTACGAGCAGTACTTC. This sequence joins TRBV6-5 and TRBJ2-7, with D hard to call. The CDR3 extends over 13 amino acids. Germline lookup yields CDR1 MNHEY and CDR2 SVGAGI. V lost 8 bases and J lost 3, with 14 bases in between.

The V call is TRBV24-1, the J call TRBJ2-2; D is possibly TRBD1 (5 bases). This CDR3 is built from 15 residues. Trimming cost V 3 bases and J 1 base, with 8 bases left between them. Germline V gene lookup returns CDR1 KGHDR and CDR2 SFDVKD. The CDR3, as DNA: TGTGCCACCAGTGATCCAGGGATGAACACCGGGGAGCTGTTTTTT. This gives the protein CATSDPGMNTGELFF.

This clone was recorded once. The gene calls are TRBV7-9 and TRBJ1-4, with 7 bases fitting TRBD1. CDR1 and CDR2 (germline): SEHNR, FQNEAQ (reference sequence). The CDR3 consists of 16 residues. V was pared by 5 bases and J by 6 bases, with 12 bases of the junction left unmatched. The CDR3 coding sequence is TGTGCCAGCAGCAGGGAAAAGGGGGCCAGGGATGAAAAACTGTTTTTT. Amino acid sequence: CASSREKGARDEKLFF.

This clone has only a few counts. The rearrangement links TRBV5-1 to TRBJ2-7; the match to TRBD2 covers 12 bases. Trimming at V came to 7 bases and at J to 5 bases, leaving 13 bases not matched to a gene. Germline-derived CDR1 and CDR2 are SGHRS and YFSETQ. CDR3 length: 16 residues. This CDR3 reads CASSKTGTSGSHEQYF. In DNA form, the CDR3 reads TGCGCCAGCTCCAAAACCGGGACTAGCGGGTCCCACGAGCAGTACTTC.

This clone has a single count. This chain links TRBV18 with TRBJ1-1, with 7 bases identical to TRBD1. CDR1 is KGHSH and CDR2 is LQKENI in the germline V gene. The CDR3 is 12 amino acids. With V trimmed by 6 bases and J by 10 bases, 8 bases remained unmatched. CDR3 protein: CASSPDRDGAFF. DNA of the CDR3: TGTGCCAGCTCCCCCGACAGGGATGGAGCTTTCTTT.

This clone has a single count. CDR3 coding DNA: TGCGCCAGCAGCCTCGGACAGGGTCCCACCTCCGGTGAAAAACTGTTTTTT. Residues: CASSLGQGPTSGEKLFF. V gene TRBV4-1 combines with J gene TRBJ1-4; 8 bases map to TRBD1. The CDR3 extends over 17 amino acids. The trim removed 4 bases at V and 7 bases at J, leaving 14 bases unmatched. Germline assignment: CDR1 MGHRA and CDR2 YSYEKL.

V and J are TRBV5-6 and TRBJ1-5, with 9 bases lining up with TRBD1. This CDR3 has 18 amino acids. Germline-derived CDR1 and CDR2 are SGHDT and YYEEEE. V dropped 1 base and J dropped 3; count of bases not matched to a gene: 11. The CDR3, as DNA: TGTGCCAGCAGCTTGTGGGGGGCGGACAGGGGAGTCAATCAGCCCCAGCATTTT. Amino acid sequence: CASSLWGADRGVNQPQHF.

This clone appeared a single time. The V call is TRBV19, the J call TRBJ1-3; no definite D call. The V and J ends lost 5 bases and 2 bases respectively, with 7 bases between them. Germline CDR1 and CDR2: LNHDA and SQIVND (reference sequence). The CDR3 length is 13 residues. CDR3 in amino acids: CASSRVAGNTIYF. CDR3 coding DNA: TGTGCCAGTAGTCGAGTAGCTGGAAACACCATATATTTT.

The chain joins TRBV6-5 to TRBJ2-7; 10 bases fit TRBD1. Losses at the gene ends were 6 bases for V and 2 bases for J; bases not matched to a gene: 7. The length of the CDR3 is 15 residues. Germline loops: CDR1 MNHEY, CDR2 SVGAGI. The CDR3 DNA is TGTGCCAGCAGACTCACCGGGACAGGGGCCTACGAGCAGTACTTC. Its translation: CASRLTGTGAYEQYF.

The DNA of the CDR3 is TGTGCCAGCAGCTTACCCAGGGTGGGAGAGCAGTACTTC. Its translation is CASSLPRVGEQYF. The chain links TRBV7-2 to TRBJ2-7; possibly TRBD1 for D (5 bases). V gave up 2 bases and J gave up 7 bases, with 12 bases separating them. This CDR3 is built from 13 residues. Germline-derived CDR1 and CDR2 are SGHTA and FQGNSA.

CDR3 sequence reads: CASRGQGTYEQYF. The DNA of the CDR3 is TGTGCCAGCAGGGGACAGGGGACCTACGAGCAGTACTTC. V is TRBV25-1 and J is TRBJ2-7; TRBD1 aligns across 10 bases. Trimming at V came to 6 bases and at J to 2 bases, leaving 1 base not matched to a gene. This CDR3 spans 13 amino acids. CDR1 is MGHDK and CDR2 is SYGVNS in the germline V gene.

This clone was seen once. The chain has TRBV7-9 and TRBJ2-1; possible D gene TRBD1, 6 bases. Germline CDR1 and CDR2: SEHNR and FQNEAQ (reference sequence). The CDR3 extends over 12 amino acids. V lost 9 bases and J 5 bases, leaving 11 bases between the germline ends. The CDR3 nucleotides read TGTGCCAGGGGGGCCCGGGACAATGAGCAGTTCTTC. Translating gives CARGARDNEQFF.

The V and J genes are TRBV5-1 and TRBJ1-2, with a tentative D call TRBD1 (6 bases). The ends were cut back, 1 base at V and 3 bases at J, with 10 bases in the middle. Germline loops: CDR1 SGHRS, CDR2 YFSETQ. This CDR3 spans 14 amino acids. The CDR3 reads CASSLSEGDYGYTF. CDR3 DNA sequence: TGCGCCAGCAGCTTGAGTGAGGGGGACTATGGCTACACCTTC.

V and J are TRBV6-5 and TRBJ2-3; 7 nucleotides match TRBD2. The CDR3 consists of 15 residues. V shed 8 bases, J shed 3 bases, and the junction held 11 bases outside the gene matches. Germline loops: CDR1 MNHEY, CDR2 SVGAGI. For the CDR3, the DNA is TGTGCCAGCTCGCCGGGGCGGGGGAGTACAGATACGCAGTATTTT. Translation gives CASSPGRGSTDTQYF.

The V gene is TRBV4-3, the J gene TRBJ1-4; no reliable D call. The CDR3 runs to 16 residues. Between the trimmed V and J ends, which lost 0 bases and 0 bases, there was a span of 8 bases. The V gene's germline CDR1 is LGHNA and CDR2 YSLEER. The chain's CDR3 is CASSQDGRATNEKLFF. In DNA, the CDR3 is TGCGCCAGCAGCCAAGATGGGAGGGCAACTAATGAAAAACTGTTTTTT.

The V call is TRBV4-3, the J call TRBJ2-7; tentative D call: TRBD1 (7 bases). Trimming removed 0 bases from V and 4 bases from J, with 13 bases in between. Germline CDR1 reads LGHNA; CDR2 reads YSLEER. The CDR3 spans 15 residues. The CDR3 here is CASSQENQGGYEQYF. CDR3 DNA: TGCGCCAGCAGCCAAGAAAACCAGGGGGGTTACGAGCAGTACTTC.

This rearrangement joins TRBV18 to TRBJ1-1; D is perhaps TRBD1 (5 bases). CDR3 size: 14 residues. V dropped 4 bases and J dropped 4 bases, with 13 bases sitting between them. Germline V CDR1 and CDR2: KGHSH, LQKENI. The CDR3 sequence is CASSHGRGSTEAFF. The CDR3 coding sequence is TGTGCCAGCTCACACGGACGGGGGAGCACTGAAGCTTTCTTT.

This clone was seen only once. The rearrangement uses TRBV5-1 and TRBJ2-1; D perhaps matches TRBD1 (5 bases). Germline assignment: CDR1 SGHRS and CDR2 YFSETQ. The CDR3 runs to 16 residues. V was cut by 6 bases and J by 4 bases, with 20 bases left in between. CDR3 in amino acids: CASTDPPPAGYNEQFF. In DNA form, the CDR3 reads TGCGCCAGCACAGACCCCCCACCTGCAGGGTACAATGAGCAGTTCTTC.

V gene TRBV2 combines with J gene TRBJ1-6; D call uncertain. The germline V gene has CDR1 SNHLY and CDR2 FYNNEI. Trimming pared 7 bases from V and 8 bases from J, leaving 15 bases between. The CDR3 is made up of 14 amino acids. For the CDR3, the DNA is TGTGCCAGCACCCTCCTCGGCGGGGATTCACCCCTCCACTTT. It translates to CASTLLGGDSPLHF.

CDR3 sequence: CASTPPRGLDTEAFF. The DNA for the CDR3 is TGTGCCAGCACCCCCCCCAGGGGCCTGGACACTGAAGCTTTCTTT. The V call is TRBV7-9, the J call TRBJ1-1; TRBD1 is a possible D gene (6 bases). This CDR3 is built from 15 residues. V lost 7 bases and J lost 3, with 18 bases in between. CDR1 and CDR2 (germline): SEHNR, FQNEAQ (reference sequence).

V is TRBV7-9 and J is TRBJ1-4, with TRBD1 identical over 7 bases. V gave up 3 bases and J gave up 5 bases; unmatched junction bases: 6. Per the germline V gene, CDR1 is SEHNR and CDR2 is FQNEAQ (reference sequence). CDR3 size: 15 residues. CDR3 DNA: TGTGCCAGCAGCTTTGACAGGGCACTAAATGAAAAACTGTTTTTT. Protein sequence: CASSFDRALNEKLFF. Supplemented by reference TRBV7-9 and TRBJ1-4, the full variable domain reads DTGVSQNPRHKITKRGQNVTFRCDPISEHNRLYWYRQTLGQGPEFLTYFQNEAQLEKSRLLSDRFSAERPKGSFSTLEIQRTEQGDSAMYLCASSFDRALNEKLFFGSGTQLSVL.

J is TRBJ1-4 and V is TRBV5-1; TRBD1 matches at 10 bases. Germline assignment: CDR1 SGHRS and CDR2 YFSETQ. Trimming at V came to 4 bases and at J to 0 bases, leaving 9 bases not matched to a gene. This CDR3 is 18 amino acids long. The CDR3 nucleotides read TGCGCCAGCAGCACCCAGACAGGGGGCCTTGCAACTAATGAAAAACTGTTTTTT. Amino acid sequence: CASSTQTGGLATNEKLFF.